This passage covers 28 T cell receptor beta chains from one sample sequenced in a study of shared clonotypes between healthy human individuals. The data were produced by immunoSEQ multiplex PCR, yet TCRdb's version contains in-frame clones alone and is incomplete. The sample consists of about 480,000 clones, 79% of them appearing once. The sequenced material came from PBMCs. The receptors were sampled from a woman in her thirties or forties in good health. Some clones in this sample may be carry-over from other donors' samples.

The chain employs TRBV11-1 and TRBJ2-7; TRBD2 aligns across 7 bases. Unmatched junction bases numbered 4, after V lost 0 bases and J lost 2 bases. The germline V gene encodes CDR1 SGHAT and CDR2 FQDESV (reference sequence). The CDR3 consists of 15 residues. The CDR3 DNA is TGTGCCAGCAGCTTAGCGGCTAGCGGAACCTACGAGCAGTACTTC. This codes for CASSLAASGTYEQYF.

The chain recombines TRBV2 with TRBJ1-5; 9 bases map to TRBD1. Germline assignment: CDR1 SNHLY and CDR2 FYNNEI. Trimming at V came to 7 bases and at J to 3 bases, leaving 7 bases not matched to a gene. This CDR3 region has 15 residues. CDR3 region: CASTLDRGYNQPQHF. As DNA, the CDR3 is TGTGCCAGCACTCTCGACAGGGGGTACAATCAGCCCCAGCATTTT.

Comments on this clone: At one end, the junction sequence differs from germline, possibly due to a read error. The rearrangement uses TRBV4-3 and TRBJ2-7; TRBD2 matches 7 bases. This CDR3 has 18 amino acids. CDR1 is LGHNA, CDR2 YSLEER, per germline. The CDR3 sequence: CASSEERPSGLNYQEQYF. CDR3 DNA sequence: TGCGCCAGCAGCGAAGAGCGGCCTAGCGGCCTCAATTATCAGGAGCAGTACTTC.

This clone showed up just a few times. V usage is TRBV28 and J usage is TRBJ2-2, with 8 positions matching TRBD2. Germline CDR1 is MDHEN and CDR2 is SYDVKM. Germline trimming cut 5 bases from V and 4 bases from J; bases unmatched to any gene: 12. CDR3 size: 17 residues. CDR3 coding DNA: TGTGCCAGCAGTCTTAGGGGACTAGGGAGGGCCACCGGGGAGCTGTTTTTT. Protein sequence: CASSLRGLGRATGELFF.

This clone was counted once. V usage is TRBV7-9 and J usage is TRBJ2-1; TRBD2 is a possible D gene (8 bases). With 4 bases removed from V and 7 bases from J, the gap between germline ends came to 26 bases. Germline lookup yields CDR1 SEHNR and CDR2 FQNEAQ (reference sequence). The length of the CDR3 is 18 residues. CDR3 bases: TGTGCCAGCAGCTACAGCCGGGGACAGACTGGGACTAGGAATGAGCAGTTCTTC. Translation: CASSYSRGQTGTRNEQFF.

This clone was detected once. The chain employs TRBV19 and TRBJ2-7, with 9 bases aligning to TRBD1. CDR3 length: 14 amino acids. Losses at the gene ends were 6 bases for V and 3 bases for J; bases not matched to a gene: 6. Germline CDR1 and CDR2: LNHDA and SQIVND (reference sequence). In nucleotides, the CDR3 is TGTGCCAGTAGCACTGGGACAGGGCGCTACGAGCAGTACTTC. Protein sequence: CASSTGTGRYEQYF. The complete variable domain, with remaining parts taken from reference TRBV19 and TRBJ2-7, reads DGGITQSPKYLFRKEGQNVTLSCEQNLNHDAMYWYRQDPGQGLRLIYYSQIVNDFQKGDIAEGYSVSREKKESFPLTVTSAQKNPTAFYLCASSTGTGRYEQYFGPGTRLTVT.

V is TRBV29-1 and J is TRBJ2-7; no firm D call. Germline V gene sequence: CDR1 SQVTM, CDR2 ANQGSEA. V was pared by 5 bases and J by 2 bases, with 13 bases between. The CDR3 totals 13 residues. The CDR3 bases are TGCAGCGTTCGGGCTGGCGGAACCTACGAGCAGTACTTC. Protein sequence: CSVRAGGTYEQYF.

J is TRBJ2-7 and V is TRBV2; 9 nucleotides line up with TRBD1. The CDR3 has 13 amino acids. With 6 bases clipped from V and 2 bases from J, the junction kept 2 bases outside the gene matches. Germline CDR1 and CDR2: SNHLY and FYNNEI. This CDR3 reads CASSGDRAYEQYF. CDR3 nucleotides: TGTGCCAGCAGCGGGGACAGGGCCTACGAGCAGTACTTC.

The sample holds a few counts of this clone. J is TRBJ1-4 and V is TRBV4-2; TRBD1 aligns across 9 bases. Germline V gene data show CDR1 as LGHNA and CDR2 as YNFKEQ. The CDR3 consists of 15 residues. J lost 7 bases, V lost 1 base, and 4 bases had no gene match. The CDR3 DNA sequence: TGTGCCAGCAGCCAAGGCGACAGGGGGACTGAAAAACTGTTTTTT. The encoded protein is CASSQGDRGTEKLFF.

This chain joins TRBV2 and TRBJ1-5, with D possibly matching TRBD1 (6 bases). This CDR3 region has 13 residues. CDR1 SNHLY and CDR2 FYNNEI come from the germline V gene. Deletions cut 5 bases from V and 5 bases from J, with 10 bases between. CDR3 sequence (DNA): TGTGCCAGCAGTACAGGGAGTTATCAGCCCCAGCATTTT. Protein product: CASSTGSYQPQHF.

The genes are TRBV7-9 and TRBJ1-1, with unresolved D. The CDR3 extends over 15 amino acids. Trimming took 3 bases from V and 0 from J, leaving 11 bases between them. The germline gives CDR1 SEHNR, CDR2 FQNEAQ (reference sequence). CDR3 amino acids: CASSFEATMNTEAFF. The CDR3 nucleotides read TGTGCCAGCAGCTTCGAGGCCACTATGAACACTGAAGCTTTCTTT.

The chain has TRBV9 and TRBJ2-1; 9 nucleotides line up with TRBD1. The CDR3 totals 16 residues. Looked up from germline, CDR1 is SGDLS and CDR2 is YYNGEE. Unmatched junction bases numbered 4, after V lost 0 bases and J lost 3 bases. CDR3 sequence (DNA): TGTGCCAGCAGCGTAGCAGGGACAGGGAGCTACAATGAGCAGTTCTTC. Residues: CASSVAGTGSYNEQFF.

The chain is built from TRBV11-3 and TRBJ2-5; perhaps TRBD2 as D (5 bases). Germline values: CDR1 SGHNT, CDR2 YENEEA. The V and J ends lost 5 bases and 6 bases respectively, with 16 bases between them. This CDR3 has 14 residues. The DNA for the CDR3 is TGTGCCAGCAGCCCAACCGCTAGCATCAAGACCCAGTACTTC. This translates into CASSPTASIKTQYF.

The chain couples TRBV5-1 to TRBJ2-2; D is undetermined. V lost 4 bases to trimming and J lost 7 bases, with 11 bases between them. From germline, CDR1 is SGHRS and CDR2 YFSETQ. The CDR3 consists of 13 residues. As DNA, the CDR3 is TGCGCCAGCAGCCAGACCGCGGACGGGGAGCTGTTTTTT. Its protein is CASSQTADGELFF.

CDR3 DNA sequence: TGTGCCAGCATGAAGCTCCAGGAGCAGCATTTT. Translated, it gives CASMKLQEQHF. V and J are TRBV6-1 and TRBJ1-5; D remains ambiguous. The CDR3 covers 11 residues. From germline, CDR1 is MNHNS and CDR2 SASEGT. With 7 bases removed from V and 13 bases from J, the gap between germline ends came to 14 bases.

The rearrangement links TRBV2 to TRBJ2-1, with 14 bases matching TRBD2. CDR1 is SNHLY, CDR2 FYNNEI, per germline. V was pared by 7 bases and J by 8 bases, with 10 bases of the junction left unmatched. The CDR3 is 16 residues long. The CDR3 region has the DNA TGTGCCAGCAAGGGGACTAGCGGGAGTTTTTTCCATGAGCAGTTCTTC. Residues: CASKGTSGSFFHEQFF. Combining the CDR3 with reference TRBV2 and TRBJ2-1 gives the whole variable domain EPEVTQTPSHQVTQMGQEVILRCVPISNHLYFYWYRQILGQKVEFLVSFYNNEISEKSEIFDDQFSVERPDGSNFTLKIRSTKLEDSAMYFCASKGTSGSFFHEQFFGPGTRLTVL.

This sequence joins TRBV19 and TRBJ1-1; perhaps TRBD1 as D (5 bases). In germline, CDR1 is LNHDA, CDR2 SQIVND (reference sequence). V was trimmed by 7 bases and J by 3 bases, leaving 12 bases between them. This CDR3 has 13 residues. The DNA for the CDR3 is TGTGCCAGTACTGGGACGGCATACACTGAAGCTTTCTTT. Translation gives CASTGTAYTEAFF.

As for this clone: Other DNA sequences from this sample encode an identical CDR3 as well. The chain uses TRBV19 and TRBJ2-5; no firm D call. Germline V gives CDR1 LNHDA, CDR2 SQIVND (reference sequence). The CDR3 runs to 12 residues. V was trimmed by 5 bases and J by 2 bases, leaving 6 bases between them. CDR3 residues: CASSSGQETQYF. CDR3 nucleotide sequence: TGTGCCAGTAGTTCCGGGCAAGAGACCCAGTACTTC.

V gene TRBV6-6 combines with J gene TRBJ2-3; D not resolved. CDR1 is MNHNY, CDR2 SVGAGI, per germline (reference sequence). The CDR3 consists of 14 residues. Trimming took 5 bases from V and 8 from J, leaving 17 bases between them. The CDR3 protein is CASSTPLTHITQYF. CDR3 nucleotides: TGTGCCAGCAGTACCCCCCTGACCCACATTACGCAGTATTTT.

This chain uses TRBV10-2 with TRBJ2-1; TRBD2 matches 13 bases. CDR3 length: 14 residues. V gave up 9 bases and J gave up 7 bases; unmatched junction bases: 6. The germline V gene encodes CDR1 WSHSY and CDR2 SAAADI. CDR3 coding DNA: TGCGCCAGACCGGGACTAGCGGGAAGGAATGAGCAGTTCTTC. As protein: CARPGLAGRNEQFF.

CDR3 nucleotides: TGTGCCAGTAACAGGGGGCACACCGGGGAGCTGTTTTTT. Translating gives CASNRGHTGELFF. J is TRBJ2-2 and V is TRBV19, with 9 bases lining up with TRBD1. V lost 7 bases, J lost 3 bases, and 0 bases stayed unmatched. Germline-derived CDR1 and CDR2 are LNHDA and SQIVND (reference sequence). The CDR3 has 13 amino acids.

The V and J genes are TRBV28 and TRBJ2-6; 11 bases align to TRBD2. The CDR3 totals 18 residues. CDR1 MDHEN and CDR2 SYDVKM come from the germline V gene. Trimming took 6 bases from V and 2 from J; bases not matched to a gene: 9. This CDR3 reads CASRLNSGRGAGANVLTF. The DNA of the CDR3 is TGTGCCAGCAGATTGAATAGCGGGAGGGGAGCTGGGGCCAACGTCCTGACTTTC.

This clone was counted once. The chain has TRBV29-1 and TRBJ2-4, with 14 bases identical to TRBD2. The CDR3 sequence is 20 residues long. CDR1 and CDR2 (germline): SQVTM, ANQGSEA. V lost 8 bases and J lost 0; bases outside the gene matches: 18. The CDR3, as DNA: TGCAGCCCTGATGGCGGGACTAGCGGGAGTTTAGCCAGAGCCAAAAACATTCAGTACTTC. It translates to CSPDGGTSGSLARAKNIQYF. The complete variable domain, with remaining parts taken from reference TRBV29-1 and TRBJ2-4, reads SAVISQKPSRDICQRGTSLTIQCQVDSQVTMMFWYRQQPGQSLTLIATANQGSEATYESGFVIDKFPISRPNLTFSTLTVSNMSPEDSSIYLCSPDGGTSGSLARAKNIQYFGAGTRLSVL.

This chain joins TRBV11-2 and TRBJ2-1; weak D call: TRBD2 (6 bases). Germline V CDR1 and CDR2: SGHAT, FQNNGV. With 0 bases removed from V and 6 bases from J, the gap between germline ends came to 12 bases. The CDR3 has 15 residues. DNA for the CDR3: TGTGCCAGCAGCTTAGATTACGGGAGCCCCAATGAGCAGTTCTTC. Encoded protein: CASSLDYGSPNEQFF. Full variable domain (outside the CDR3, taken from reference TRBV11-2 and TRBJ2-1): EAGVAQSPRYKIIEKRQSVAFWCNPISGHATLYWYQQILGQGPKLLIQFQNNGVVDDSQLPKDRFSAERLKGVDSTLKIQPAKLEDSAVYLCASSLDYGSPNEQFFGPGTRLTVL.

This clone was seen just once. The V call is TRBV11-2, the J call TRBJ2-7; D is ambiguous. This CDR3 is built from 14 residues. Germline CDR1 is SGHAT and CDR2 is FQNNGV. The V and J ends lost 5 bases and 0 bases respectively, with 11 bases between them. The CDR3 region is CASSQSRPSYEQYF. The CDR3 DNA reads TGTGCCAGCAGCCAAAGTCGGCCCTCCTACGAGCAGTACTTC.

To note about this clone: Other DNA sequences in this sample translate to the same CDR3. The chain combines TRBV28 with TRBJ1-1, with D perhaps matching TRBD1 (5 bases). This CDR3 comprises 14 residues. The germline V gene has CDR1 MDHEN and CDR2 SYDVKM. Between the trimmed V and J ends, which lost 2 bases and 1 base, there was a span of 8 bases. The CDR3 DNA is TGTGCCAGCAGTTTAAGGCAGGGGAACACTGAAGCTTTCTTT. Its protein is CASSLRQGNTEAFF.

There are a few counts of this clone. The rearrangement joins TRBV7-9 to TRBJ1-2; 7 bases match TRBD1. This CDR3 region has 12 residues. J gave up 6 bases and V 5 bases, and 3 bases lay outside the gene matches. Germline loops: CDR1 SEHNR, CDR2 FQNEAQ (reference sequence). CDR3 DNA sequence: TGTGCCAGCAGCAACACAGGGGATGGCTACACCTTC. As protein: CASSNTGDGYTF. The variable domain in full, completed from reference TRBV7-9 and TRBJ1-2, reads DTGVSQNPRHKITKRGQNVTFRCDPISEHNRLYWYRQTLGQGPEFLTYFQNEAQLEKSRLLSDRFSAERPKGSFSTLEIQRTEQGDSAMYLCASSNTGDGYTFGSGTRLTVV.

The rearrangement joins TRBV28 to TRBJ2-4; no definite D call. Germline V gene sequence: CDR1 MDHEN, CDR2 SYDVKM. This CDR3 is 13 amino acids long. Trimming took 6 bases from V and 3 from J, leaving 9 bases between them. The CDR3 loop is CASRWSGKNIQYF. CDR3 nucleotide sequence: TGTGCCAGCAGATGGTCGGGCAAAAACATTCAGTACTTC.